The 32 T cell receptor beta chains below all came from one sample that was sequenced in a study of early T cells in non-severe SARS-CoV-2 infection. TCRdb reanalysed the 5' RACE reads using MiXCR and keeps one entry per CDR3 protein. Seen here are tens of thousands of distinct CDR3 sequences, 15% to 20% observed once, and the top ten hold approximately 5.1%. The specimen was whole blood, collected at baseline. The receptors stem from an adult who was a healthcare worker with PCR-confirmed SARS-CoV-2 infection or an uninfected control (not recorded which).

This chain links TRBV7-9 with TRBJ1-6, with no clear D. The CDR3 is 13 amino acids. CDR1 is SEHNR and CDR2 is FQNEAQ in the germline V gene (reference sequence). V was trimmed by 5 bases and J by 8 bases, leaving 10 bases between them. CDR3 bases: TGTGCCAGCAGCCCGAATGGGGATTCACCCCTCCACTTT. It yields the protein CASSPNGDSPLHF.

This clonotype was counted between two and nine times. This CDR3 reads CASSLASGPKNIQYF. The CDR3 nucleotides are TGTGCCAGCAGTTTAGCGAGCGGCCCCAAAAACATTCAGTACTTC. V is TRBV28 and J is TRBJ2-4, with D possibly being TRBD2 (5 bases). Trimming removed 2 bases from V and 2 bases from J, with 10 bases in between. Germline assignment: CDR1 MDHEN and CDR2 SYDVKM. CDR3 length: 15 amino acids.

This clonotype was found many times. The CDR3 region has the DNA TGTGCCTCAGGGGAGGGGGCTAGGGAGCAGTACTTC. Translating it yields CASGEGAREQYF. This sequence joins TRBV28 and TRBJ2-7; D may correspond to TRBD1 or TRBD2 (7 bases each). The CDR3 is 12 amino acids. V was cut by 11 bases and J by 7 bases, with 18 bases left in between. Germline values: CDR1 MDHEN, CDR2 SYDVKM.

This clonotype was detected only a few times. V is TRBV28 and J is TRBJ1-2; TRBD1 matches 8 bases. V lost 6 bases, J lost 2 bases, and 5 bases stayed unmatched. The CDR3 has 14 amino acids. Germline CDR1 and CDR2: MDHEN and SYDVKM. The CDR3 reads CASSHRGLNYGYTF. Here the CDR3 DNA reads TGTGCCAGCAGCCACAGGGGGTTAAACTATGGCTACACCTTC.

This clonotype was seen more than once but under ten times. The gene calls are TRBV25-1 and TRBJ2-3; D is uncertain. The CDR3 runs to 16 residues. Between the trimmed V and J ends, which lost 1 base and 4 bases, there was a span of 15 bases. The germline V gene encodes CDR1 MGHDK and CDR2 SYGVNS. Written as DNA, the CDR3 is TGTGCCAGCAGTGAATTCCTGGGTCCGGTCGCAGATACGCAGTATTTT. It codes for CASSEFLGPVADTQYF.

This chain connects TRBV29-1 to TRBJ1-2; D unclear. The ends were cut back, 7 bases at V and 4 bases at J, with 19 bases in the middle. CDR1 is SQVTM, CDR2 ANQGSEA, per germline. CDR3 length: 14 amino acids. CDR3 residues: CSANDLHFAYGYTF. CDR3 DNA sequence: TGCAGCGCCAATGATCTACATTTTGCCTATGGCTACACCTTC.

The rearrangement uses TRBV27 and TRBJ2-1; the D gene is possibly TRBD2 (5 bases). V was clipped by 5 bases and J by 9 bases, with 14 bases between them. The length of the CDR3 is 13 residues. The germline V gene encodes CDR1 MNHEY and CDR2 SMNVEV (reference sequence). The CDR3: CASSITGFREQFF. CDR3 DNA: TGTGCCAGCAGTATAACGGGATTCCGTGAGCAGTTCTTC.

The table lists this clonotype with many counts. The chain combines TRBV7-8 with TRBJ1-2, with D possibly matching TRBD1 (6 bases). V was pared by 0 bases and J by 3 bases, with 14 bases between. The CDR3 runs 16 residues. CDR1 is SGHVS, CDR2 FQNEAQ, per germline. The CDR3 loop is CASSLAQAGEHYGYTF. In nucleotides, the CDR3 is TGTGCCAGCAGCTTAGCGCAGGCAGGGGAACACTATGGCTACACCTTC.

This clonotype has only a few counts. The rearrangement links TRBV27 to TRBJ2-3; 7 bases match TRBD1. Trimming removed 5 bases from V and 3 bases from J; junction bases left unmatched: 11. The length of the CDR3 is 16 residues. Germline V gene lookup returns CDR1 MNHEY and CDR2 SMNVEV (reference sequence). CDR3 in amino acids: CASSTLKQGPTDTQYF. CDR3 sequence (DNA): TGTGCCAGCAGTACTCTCAAACAGGGGCCAACAGATACGCAGTATTTT.

V and J are TRBV14 and TRBJ2-1; D not certain. Trimming removed 1 base at V and 8 bases at J, with 3 bases between. Germline lookup yields CDR1 SGHDN and CDR2 FVKESK. This CDR3 region has 11 residues. The CDR3 protein is CASSQAYEQFF. The DNA for the CDR3 is TGTGCCAGCAGCCAAGCGTATGAGCAGTTCTTC.

This clonotype was found many times. The J gene is TRBJ2-1, the V gene TRBV5-1; 7 bases are shared with TRBD1. The CDR3 extends over 16 amino acids. In germline, CDR1 is SGHRS, CDR2 YFSETQ. The junction had 3 bases not matched to a gene; V was cut back by 0 bases and J by 0 bases. The CDR3 nucleotides read TGCGCCAGCAGCTTGGGGGGACAGAGCTCCTACAATGAGCAGTTCTTC. Its translation: CASSLGGQSSYNEQFF.

The chain uses TRBV4-1 and TRBJ2-5; D unresolved. This CDR3 region has 15 residues. Trimming took off 1 base at V and 7 bases at J, with 16 bases between the two ends. CDR1 MGHRA and CDR2 YSYEKL come from the germline V gene. CDR3 in DNA: TGCGCCAGCAGCCAAGCGGCTGGAGTTATGGGGACCCAGTACTTC. It encodes CASSQAAGVMGTQYF.

This clonotype has a count of ten or more. This chain joins TRBV18 and TRBJ2-3; no reliable D call. The CDR3 sequence is 14 residues long. Germline CDR1 and CDR2: KGHSH and LQKENI. The V end lost 3 bases, the J end lost 6 bases, and 13 bases lay between the germline ends. CDR3: CASSPSPPGDTQYF. The DNA for the CDR3 is TGTGCCAGCTCACCCTCCCCCCCCGGGGATACGCAGTATTTT.

This clonotype was seen repeatedly, ten times or more. This chain joins TRBV7-7 and TRBJ2-3, with 7 bases matching TRBD2. With V trimmed by 5 bases and J by 5 bases, 4 bases remained unmatched. The germline CDR1 and CDR2 sequences are SSHAT and FNYEAQ (reference sequence). The CDR3 contains 13 residues. The CDR3 sequence: CASSSGAGDTQYF. CDR3 bases: TGTGCCAGCAGCAGCGGGGCGGGAGATACGCAGTATTTT.

The gene calls are TRBV28 and TRBJ2-7; possibly TRBD2 for D (6 bases). The ends were cut back, 6 bases at V and 7 bases at J, with 22 bases in the middle. Germline V lookup: CDR1 MDHEN, CDR2 SYDVKM. The CDR3 spans 15 residues. This chain's CDR3 is CASRTSLGGTVEQYF. CDR3 nucleotide sequence: TGTGCCAGCAGGACATCCCTGGGGGGAACGGTTGAGCAGTACTTC.

The rearrangement joins TRBV12-3 or TRBV12-4 to TRBJ2-1; TRBD2 aligns across 12 bases. The CDR3 runs 15 residues. The V gene end was trimmed by 3 bases and the J gene end by 7 bases; junction bases not matched to a gene: 4. CDR3 sequence reads: CASSFRLAGGNEQFF. The CDR3 nucleotides read TGTGCCAGCAGTTTCAGGCTAGCGGGAGGGAATGAGCAGTTCTTC.

This clonotype was counted ten times or more. V is TRBV20-1 and J is TRBJ2-4; 11 nucleotides agree with TRBD1. CDR1 is DFQATT, CDR2 SNEGSKA, per germline (reference sequence). The junction had 12 bases not matched to a gene; V was cut back by 4 bases and J by 1 base. CDR3 length equals 18 residues. The CDR3 is CSATGQGARHTAKNIQYF. The CDR3 coding sequence is TGCAGTGCTACAGGACAGGGGGCGCGTCATACTGCCAAAAACATTCAGTACTTC.

V gene TRBV7-2 combines with J gene TRBJ1-1; no firm D call. Germline V lookup: CDR1 SGHTA, CDR2 FQGNSA. V was pared by 2 bases and J by 6 bases, with 10 bases between. The CDR3 contains 13 residues. In nucleotides, the CDR3 is TGTGCCAGCAGCTTAACGTGGGAAGCTGAAGCTTTCTTT. Encoded protein: CASSLTWEAEAFF.

A word on this clonotype: The junction does not match germline at one end; this may be a read error. V gene TRBV23-1 combines with J gene TRBJ1-5; 7 positions agree with TRBD1. TRBV23-1 counts as an open reading frame of uncertain function. This CDR3 comprises 17 residues. Written as DNA, the CDR3 is TGCGCCAGCAGTCAATTTTTTTCAGGACAGGAGGATCACCCCCAGCATTTT. Protein sequence: CASSQFFSGQEDHPQHF.

This clonotype was observed a few times. The rearrangement links TRBV28 to TRBJ2-7; D ambiguous. The CDR3 is 13 residues long. V was pared by 7 bases and J by 5 bases, with 15 bases between. Germline V gene lookup returns CDR1 MDHEN and CDR2 SYDVKM. CDR3 residues: CASTHRGDDEQYF. The CDR3, as DNA: TGTGCCAGCACCCATCGTGGGGATGACGAGCAGTACTTC.

This clonotype was observed at least ten times. The V call is TRBV7-2, the J call TRBJ2-5; 7 bases match TRBD2. J gave up 3 bases and V 2 bases, and 3 bases lay outside the gene matches. The CDR3 has 14 residues. Germline lookup yields CDR1 SGHTA and CDR2 FQGNSA. The CDR3 sequence is CASSLRRGEETQYF. CDR3 in DNA: TGTGCCAGCAGCTTACGTCGGGGGGAAGAGACCCAGTACTTC.

V is TRBV4-3 and J is TRBJ2-7, with D perhaps being TRBD1 or TRBD2 (6 bases each). Germline-derived CDR1 and CDR2 are LGHNA and YSLEER. The CDR3 is 15 amino acids. Trimming stripped 4 bases from V and 6 bases from J, with 19 bases between. CDR3 bases: TGCGCCAGCAGCCGGGGGGCTAGGGGCCCTCGCGAGCAGTACTTC. Translated, it gives CASSRGARGPREQYF.

This chain connects TRBV18 to TRBJ2-5; no clear D gene. The CDR3 runs to 12 residues. The germline V and J ends were trimmed by 2 bases and 3 bases, with 4 bases remaining between them. Germline V gives CDR1 KGHSH, CDR2 LQKENI. The CDR3 DNA follows: TGTGCCAGCTCACCAAACAAAGAGACCCAGTACTTC. Protein: CASSPNKETQYF.

At least ten counts were recorded for this clonotype. This chain joins TRBV7-9 and TRBJ1-2; D not certain. Germline CDR1 is SEHNR and CDR2 is FQNEAQ (reference sequence). This CDR3 is 13 amino acids long. Trimming cost V 4 bases and J 4 bases, with 10 bases left between them. The CDR3 nucleotides are TGTGCCAGCAGCTCTTACCGCGCCTATGGCTACACCTTC. It is translated as CASSSYRAYGYTF. The full variable domain, rest sourced from reference TRBV7-9 and TRBJ1-2, is DTGVSQNPRHKITKRGQNVTFRCDPISEHNRLYWYRQTLGQGPEFLTYFQNEAQLEKSRLLSDRFSAERPKGSFSTLEIQRTEQGDSAMYLCASSSYRAYGYTFGSGTRLTVV.

This clonotype was found a few times. V gene TRBV28 combines with J gene TRBJ1-3; no clear D gene. Germline values: CDR1 MDHEN, CDR2 SYDVKM. This CDR3 is built from 14 residues. Trimming removed 6 bases at V and 4 bases at J, with 13 bases between. The CDR3 reads CASRVGWAGNTIYF. In nucleotides, the CDR3 is TGTGCCAGCAGAGTGGGTTGGGCGGGAAACACCATATATTTT.

This clonotype was picked up a small number of times. J is TRBJ2-3 and V is TRBV20-1; 7 bases fit TRBD2. Germline CDR1 is DFQATT and CDR2 is SNEGSKA (reference sequence). The trim removed 0 bases at V and 3 bases at J, leaving 9 bases unmatched. The CDR3 spans 16 residues. Here the CDR3 reads CSARDRRELRTDTQYF. The CDR3 DNA reads TGCAGTGCTAGAGATAGGCGGGAGCTGCGAACAGATACGCAGTATTTT.

The chain recombines TRBV21-1 with TRBJ1-4; TRBD1, the table's D call, was not compared with the DNA. TRBV21-1 is a listed pseudogene. The CDR3 sequence is 14 residues long. The DNA of the CDR3 is TGTGCCAGCTCTTCCGGTCCGCCCGCCGAAAAACTGTTTTTT. Amino acid sequence: CASSSGPPAEKLFF.

The table lists this clonotype with a few counts. The chain combines TRBV28 with TRBJ2-5; 7 nucleotides match TRBD1. This CDR3 is built from 16 residues. The V and J ends lost 3 bases and 1 base, in that order; junction bases with no gene match: 8. Germline lookup yields CDR1 MDHEN and CDR2 SYDVKM. The CDR3 nucleotides read TGTGCCAGCAGTTTGCCCATCGGACAGGCCCAAGAGACCCAGTACTTC. The encoded protein is CASSLPIGQAQETQYF. The full variable domain, rest sourced from reference TRBV28 and TRBJ2-5, is DVKVTQSSRYLVKRTGEKVFLECVQDMDHENMFWYRQDPGLGLRLIYFSYDVKMKEKGDIPEGYSVSREKKERFSLILESASTNQTSMYLCASSLPIGQAQETQYFGPGTRLLVL.

The J gene is TRBJ1-5, the V gene TRBV3-1, with no clear D. The germline CDR1 and CDR2 sequences are LGHDT and YNNKEL (reference sequence). CDR3 length: 13 residues. V lost 4 bases and J lost 5, with 9 bases in between. The CDR3 nucleotides are TGTGCCAGCAGCCTCGAGGCGGATCAGCCCCAGCATTTT. Its protein is CASSLEADQPQHF.

V and J are TRBV6-2 or TRBV6-3 and TRBJ1-1; D is undetermined. V lost 7 bases and J lost 6, with 15 bases in between. The CDR3 has 13 residues. Per germline, CDR1 MNHEY and CDR2 SVGEGT. CDR3 DNA: TGTGCCAGCACCCCTACCAACATCCCTGAAGCTTTCTTT. It codes for CASTPTNIPEAFF.

This clonotype was seen a few times. The chain couples TRBV10-3 to TRBJ2-7, with TRBD2 identical over 11 bases. V gave up 3 bases and J gave up 3 bases; unmatched junction bases: 7. The length of the CDR3 is 16 residues. Per the germline V gene, CDR1 is ENHRY and CDR2 is SYGVKD. The DNA for the CDR3 is TGTGCCATCAGTGACCCCAGTACTAGCGGGAGCTACGAGCAGTACTTC. Protein product: CAISDPSTSGSYEQYF.

The chain uses TRBV7-9 and TRBJ2-1; D may be TRBD1 (6 bases). The V end was cut by 5 bases, the J end by 7 bases, with 18 bases between. The CDR3 has 15 residues. From germline, CDR1 is SEHNR and CDR2 FQNEAQ (reference sequence). The CDR3 coding sequence is TGTGCCAGCAGCATGACAGGTTGGGTCGGGAATGAGCAGTTCTTC. Protein product: CASSMTGWVGNEQFF. Together with reference TRBV7-9 and TRBJ2-1, the CDR3 gives the full variable domain: DTGVSQNPRHKITKRGQNVTFRCDPISEHNRLYWYRQTLGQGPEFLTYFQNEAQLEKSRLLSDRFSAERPKGSFSTLEIQRTEQGDSAMYLCASSMTGWVGNEQFFGPGTRLTVL.